The T cell receptor (beta chain) under discussion was sequenced for a study of blood T cell repertoires in COVID-19. Study-wide background: The United States, Italy and Spain were the sources of the acute and convalescent COVID-19 samples. PBMCs, B-cell-depleted T cells, or T cells provided the cDNA or gDNA that made up the material.

Germline assignment: CDR1 LNHDA and CDR2 SQIVND (reference sequence). V gave up 8 bases and J gave up 1 base, with 14 bases separating them. The length of the CDR3 is 14 residues. Original data processing: Reference gene primer amplification in the assay estimated nucleated cell counts. Clones were sequenced by immunoSEQ multiplex PCR, and TCRdb holds only the in-frame ones, with some missing. V, J and clone size reflect that table, while D and trimming were determined from the DNA. Here the sample spans just over 250,000 clones, about nine tenths being singletons. Sequencing was performed on peripheral blood. The sequence was obtained from a person aged 18 to 29 with COVID-19, enrolled during active disease. The chain joins TRBV19 to TRBJ1-1, with D perhaps TRBD1 (6 bases). CDR3 DNA sequence: TGTGCCAGTGCCCTACAGGGAACGAACACTGAAGCTTTCTTT. Translation gives CASALQGTNTEAFF.